This TCR beta chain was captured by sequencing in a study of blood T cell repertoires in COVID-19. The CDR3 has 15 residues. Germline V gene lookup returns CDR1 SGHRS and CDR2 YFSETQ. The V and J ends lost 4 bases and 2 bases, in that order; junction bases with no gene match: 4. TCRdb keeps only in-frame clones here, not all; method: immunoSEQ multiplex PCR. The data hold roughly 71,000 clones, with approximately 87% observed a single time. This sequence was found in a woman older than 75 with acute or convalescent COVID-19. Sequenced material: peripheral blood. The chain is built from TRBV5-1 and TRBJ2-3; 10 bases match TRBD1. CDR3 DNA sequence: TGCGCCAGCAGCCTGGGACAGGGGATCACAGATACGCAGTATTTT. It specifies CASSLGQGITDTQYF.